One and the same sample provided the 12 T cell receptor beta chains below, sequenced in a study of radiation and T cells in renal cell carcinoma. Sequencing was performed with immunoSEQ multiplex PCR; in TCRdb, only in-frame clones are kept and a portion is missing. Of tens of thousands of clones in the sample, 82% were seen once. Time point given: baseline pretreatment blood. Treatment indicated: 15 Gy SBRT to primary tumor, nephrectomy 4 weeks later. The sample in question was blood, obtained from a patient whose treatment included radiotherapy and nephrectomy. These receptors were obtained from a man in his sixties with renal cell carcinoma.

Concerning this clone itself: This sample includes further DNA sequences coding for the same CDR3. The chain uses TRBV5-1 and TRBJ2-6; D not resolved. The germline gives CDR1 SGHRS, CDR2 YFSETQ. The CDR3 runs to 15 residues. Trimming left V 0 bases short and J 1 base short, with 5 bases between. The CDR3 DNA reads TGCGCCAGCAGCTTGGAAGGTTCTGGGGCCAACGTCCTGACTTTC. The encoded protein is CASSLEGSGANVLTF.

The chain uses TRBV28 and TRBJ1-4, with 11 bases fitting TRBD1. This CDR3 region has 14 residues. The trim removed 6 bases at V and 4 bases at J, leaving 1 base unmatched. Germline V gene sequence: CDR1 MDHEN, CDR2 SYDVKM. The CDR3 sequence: CASRGTGGNEKLFF. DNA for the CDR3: TGTGCCAGCAGAGGGACAGGGGGTAATGAAAAACTGTTTTTT.

CDR3 nucleotide sequence: TGCGCCAGCAGCCAAAGCGGGAGGGCGGAAGAGACCCAGTACTTC. It yields the protein CASSQSGRAEETQYF. The rearrangement joins TRBV4-3 to TRBJ2-5, with 10 bases identical to TRBD2. This CDR3 comprises 15 residues. V lost 2 bases to trimming and J lost 3 bases; unmatched junction nucleotides: 3. Germline loops: CDR1 LGHNA, CDR2 YSLEER.

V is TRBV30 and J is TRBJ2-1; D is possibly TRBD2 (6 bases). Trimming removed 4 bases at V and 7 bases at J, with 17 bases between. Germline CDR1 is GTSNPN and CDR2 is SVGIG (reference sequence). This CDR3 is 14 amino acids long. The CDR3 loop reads CAWNRGTIHNEQFF. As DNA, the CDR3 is TGTGCCTGGAACCGGGGGACCATCCATAATGAGCAGTTCTTC.

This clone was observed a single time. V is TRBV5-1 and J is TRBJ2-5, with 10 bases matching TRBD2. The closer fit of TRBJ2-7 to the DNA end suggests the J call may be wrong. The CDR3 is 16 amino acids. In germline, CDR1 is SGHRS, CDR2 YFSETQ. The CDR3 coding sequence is TGCGCCAGCAGCTTTCCCCGGACTAGCGGAATCTACGAGCAGTACTTC. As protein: CASSFPRTSGIYEQYF.

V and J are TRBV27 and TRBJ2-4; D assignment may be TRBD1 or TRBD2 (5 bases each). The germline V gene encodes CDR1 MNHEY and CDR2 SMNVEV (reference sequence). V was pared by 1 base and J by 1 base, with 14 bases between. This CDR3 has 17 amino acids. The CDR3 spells CASSLWGTLGAKNIQYF. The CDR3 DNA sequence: TGTGCCAGCAGTTTATGGGGGACCCTCGGGGCCAAAAACATTCAGTACTTC.

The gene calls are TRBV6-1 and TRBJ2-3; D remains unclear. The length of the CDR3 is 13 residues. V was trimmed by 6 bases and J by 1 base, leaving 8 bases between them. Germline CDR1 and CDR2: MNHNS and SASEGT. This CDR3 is CASSEVGTDTQYF. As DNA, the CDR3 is TGTGCCAGCAGCGAGGTTGGCACAGATACGCAGTATTTT.

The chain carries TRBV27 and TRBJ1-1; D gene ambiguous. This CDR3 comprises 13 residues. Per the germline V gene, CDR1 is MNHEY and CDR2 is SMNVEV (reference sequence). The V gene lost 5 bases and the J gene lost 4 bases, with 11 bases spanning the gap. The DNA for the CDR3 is TGTGCCAGCAGTCCAACGCAGCGCACTGAAGCTTTCTTT. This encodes CASSPTQRTEAFF.

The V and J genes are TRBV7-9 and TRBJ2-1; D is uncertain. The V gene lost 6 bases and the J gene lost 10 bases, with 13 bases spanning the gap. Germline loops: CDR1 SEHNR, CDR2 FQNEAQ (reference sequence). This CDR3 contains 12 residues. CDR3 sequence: CASRSLKWEQFF. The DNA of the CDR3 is TGTGCCAGCAGGTCCCTTAAATGGGAGCAGTTCTTC. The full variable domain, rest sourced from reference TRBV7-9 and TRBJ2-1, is DTGVSQNPRHKITKRGQNVTFRCDPISEHNRLYWYRQTLGQGPEFLTYFQNEAQLEKSRLLSDRFSAERPKGSFSTLEIQRTEQGDSAMYLCASRSLKWEQFFGPGTRLTVL.

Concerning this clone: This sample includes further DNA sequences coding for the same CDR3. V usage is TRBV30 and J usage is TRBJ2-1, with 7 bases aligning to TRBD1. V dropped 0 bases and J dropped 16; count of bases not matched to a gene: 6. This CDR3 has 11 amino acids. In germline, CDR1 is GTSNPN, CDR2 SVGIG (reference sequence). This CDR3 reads CAWSVGGPRFF. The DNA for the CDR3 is TGTGCCTGGAGTGTAGGGGGCCCTCGATTCTTC.

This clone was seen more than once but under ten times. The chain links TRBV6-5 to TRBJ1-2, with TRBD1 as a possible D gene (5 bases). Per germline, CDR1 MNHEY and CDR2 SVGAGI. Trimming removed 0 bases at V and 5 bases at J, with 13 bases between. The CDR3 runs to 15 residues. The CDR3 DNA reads TGTGCCAGCAGTTACTCTACCGGACAAACTTATGGCTACACCTTC. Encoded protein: CASSYSTGQTYGYTF.

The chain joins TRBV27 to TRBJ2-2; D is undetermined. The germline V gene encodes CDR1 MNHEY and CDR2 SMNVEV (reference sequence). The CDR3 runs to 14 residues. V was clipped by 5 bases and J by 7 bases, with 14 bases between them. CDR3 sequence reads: CASSPWEMIGELFF. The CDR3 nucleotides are TGTGCCAGCAGTCCCTGGGAAATGATCGGGGAGCTGTTTTTT.